The rows below give T cell receptor beta chains drawn from one sample of a study of T cell repertoires in cytomegalovirus infection. TCRdb passed the reads through MiXCR, listing each CDR3 protein once. Of more than 350,000 distinct CDR3 sequences in the sample, about a third were seen once. Sample: PBMCs. The receptors were gathered from a human donor in good health (CMV status not recorded). Some clones in this sample may be carry-over from other donors' samples. Both conserved end residues are part of each CDR3. The order of the fields is J gene, V gene, CDR3 length, clone size, D gene, CDR3 protein, CDR3 DNA. The D gene is left open where the match is weak. Some rows have no size entry. The others give once, few or many, or a class for an expanded clone.

TRBJ2-1 TRBV27 16 - TRBD1 CASSLSGDRVANEQFF TGTGCCAGCAGTTTATCGGGGGACAGGGTCGCCAATGAGCAGTTCTTC
TRBJ1-2 TRBV6-2/TRBV6-3 14 - TRBD1 CASSPGTGRYGYTF TGTGCCAGCAGTCCGGGGACAGGCCGCTATGGCTACACCTTC
TRBJ1-5 TRBV12-3/TRBV12-4 15 - TRBD1 CASTETGAFNQPQHF TGTGCCAGCACCGAGACAGGGGCGTTCAATCAGCCCCAGCATTTT
TRBJ1-2 TRBV25-1 13 few - CASSVAAAHGYTF TGTGCCAGCAGTGTGGCCGCGGCCCATGGCTACACCTTC
TRBJ2-1 TRBV9 13 - - CASSVGGSNEQFF TGTGCCAGCAGCGTAGGAGGGTCGAATGAGCAGTTCTTC
TRBJ2-7 TRBV20-1 14 few - CSAIVPGATYEQYF TGCAGTGCTATTGTACCGGGGGCCACCTACGAGCAGTACTTC
TRBJ2-3 TRBV7-6 17 - - CASRPTGRASSTDTQYF TGTGCCAGCAGGCCGACAGGGAGGGCCTCTAGCACAGATACGCAGTATTTT
TRBJ2-7 TRBV7-2 14 many TRBD1 CASSRGQRLYEQYF TGTGCCAGCAGCCGGGGACAGAGACTCTACGAGCAGTACTTC
TRBJ2-7 TRBV3-2 15 - - CDSSDSWGAPYEQYF TGTGACAGCAGCGATAGCTGGGGCGCTCCCTACGAGCAGTACTTC
TRBJ2-4 TRBV6-2/TRBV6-3 16 - TRBD2 CASSTSGGAAKNIHYF TGTGCCAGCAGTACGAGCGGGGGGGCGGCCAAAAACATTCATTACTTC
TRBJ2-1 TRBV29-1 11 - - CSVERRNEQFF TGCAGCGTTGAAAGGAGAAATGAGCAGTTCTTC
TRBJ1-1 TRBV11-1 14 - - CASTHRGLYTEAFF TGTGCCAGCACCCACCGGGGATTATACACTGAAGCTTTCTTT
TRBJ2-1 TRBV4-1 16 many TRBD2 CASSLLLAGGAHEQFF TGCGCCAGCAGCTTATTGCTAGCGGGGGGCGCCCATGAGCAGTTCTTC
TRBJ1-1 TRBV7-2 17 few - CASSPNPRGVLNTEAFF TGTGCCAGCAGCCCAAACCCCCGCGGGGTTCTGAACACTGAAGCTTTCTTT
TRBJ2-2 TRBV7-8 13 many - CASSPDLTGELFF TGTGCCAGCAGCCCTGATCTGACCGGGGAGCTGTTTTTT
TRBJ2-7 TRBV11-2 15 once - CSSSLGGRVTYEQYF TGTTCCAGCAGCTTGGGGGGAAGGGTTACCTACGAGCAGTACTTC
TRBJ1-1 TRBV12-3/TRBV12-4 14 - - CASRPGRMNTEALF TGTGCCAGCAGGCCCGGACGGATGAACACTGAAGCTTTATTT
TRBJ1-6 TRBV6-2/TRBV6-3 15 - TRBD1 CASTGQGSYNSPLHF TGTGCCAGCACGGGACAGGGGTCCTATAATTCACCCCTCCACTTT
TRBJ1-2 TRBV7-9 13 few - CASGEGVMNGYTF TGTGCCAGCGGGGAAGGGGTTATGAATGGCTACACCTTC
TRBJ1-1 TRBV7-9 15 - - CASSKTQGLSTEALF TGTGCCAGCAGCAAAACCCAGGGATTAAGCACTGAAGCTTTATTT
TRBJ2-7 TRBV6-2/TRBV6-3 13 - - CAARRRATYEQYF TGTGCCGCCCGAAGGAGGGCGACCTACGAGCAGTACTTC
TRBJ2-7 TRBV11-2 17 few TRBD1 CASTPPPRRDRFREQYF TGTGCCAGTACACCCCCCCCCCGCCGGGACAGGTTTCGCGAGCAGTACTTC
TRBJ2-1 TRBV7-9 14 few TRBD2 CASSFWLAGSEQFF TGTGCCAGCAGCTTTTGGCTAGCGGGTAGTGAGCAGTTCTTC